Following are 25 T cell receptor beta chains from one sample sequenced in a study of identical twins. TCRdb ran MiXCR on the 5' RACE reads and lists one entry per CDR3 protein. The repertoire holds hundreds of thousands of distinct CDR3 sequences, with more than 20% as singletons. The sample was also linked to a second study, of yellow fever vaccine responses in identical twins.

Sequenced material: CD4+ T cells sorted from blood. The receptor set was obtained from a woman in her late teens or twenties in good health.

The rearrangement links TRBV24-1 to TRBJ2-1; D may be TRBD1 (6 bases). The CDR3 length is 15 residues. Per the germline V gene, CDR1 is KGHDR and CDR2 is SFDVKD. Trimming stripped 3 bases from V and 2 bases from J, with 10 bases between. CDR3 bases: TGTGCCACCAGTGATGGGGGCTTCGCCTACAATGAGCAGTTCTTC. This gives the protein CATSDGGFAYNEQFF.

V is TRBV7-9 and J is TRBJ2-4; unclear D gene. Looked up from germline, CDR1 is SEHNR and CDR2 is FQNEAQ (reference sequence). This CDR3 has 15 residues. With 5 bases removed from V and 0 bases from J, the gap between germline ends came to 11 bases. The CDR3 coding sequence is TGTGCCAGCAGCGCTCACGGTATAGCCAAAAACATTCAGTACTTC. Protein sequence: CASSAHGIAKNIQYF. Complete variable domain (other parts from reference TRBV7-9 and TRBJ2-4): DTGVSQNPRHKITKRGQNVTFRCDPISEHNRLYWYRQTLGQGPEFLTYFQNEAQLEKSRLLSDRFSAERPKGSFSTLEIQRTEQGDSAMYLCASSAHGIAKNIQYFGAGTRLSVL.

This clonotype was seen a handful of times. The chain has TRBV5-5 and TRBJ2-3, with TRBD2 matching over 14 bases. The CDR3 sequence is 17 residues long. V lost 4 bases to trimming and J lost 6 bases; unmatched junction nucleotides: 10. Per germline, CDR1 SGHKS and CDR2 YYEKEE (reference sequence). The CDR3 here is CASSQTPTSGGGDTQYF. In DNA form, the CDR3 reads TGTGCCAGCAGCCAGACCCCGACTAGCGGGGGGGGGGATACGCAGTATTTT.

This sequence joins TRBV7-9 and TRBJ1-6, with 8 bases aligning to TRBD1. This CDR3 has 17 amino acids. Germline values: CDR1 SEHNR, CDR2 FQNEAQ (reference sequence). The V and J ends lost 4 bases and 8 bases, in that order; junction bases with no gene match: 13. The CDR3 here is CASSSSRGRDPYSPLHF. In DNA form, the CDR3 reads TGTGCCAGCAGCTCCAGCAGGGGGCGGGACCCCTATTCACCCCTCCACTTT.

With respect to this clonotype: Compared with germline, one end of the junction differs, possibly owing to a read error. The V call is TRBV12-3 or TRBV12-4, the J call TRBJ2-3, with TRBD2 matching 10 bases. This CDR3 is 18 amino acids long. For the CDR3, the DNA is TGTGCCTGCAGTTTAGGTCCTAGCGGGAGTATCGGCACAGATACGCAGTATTTT. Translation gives CACSLGPSGSIGTDTQYF.

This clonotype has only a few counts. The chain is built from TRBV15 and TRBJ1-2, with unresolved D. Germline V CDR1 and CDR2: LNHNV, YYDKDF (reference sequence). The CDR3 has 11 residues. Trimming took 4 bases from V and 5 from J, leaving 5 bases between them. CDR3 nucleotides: TGTGCCACCAGCAAAGGGTATGGCTACACCTTC. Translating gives CATSKGYGYTF.

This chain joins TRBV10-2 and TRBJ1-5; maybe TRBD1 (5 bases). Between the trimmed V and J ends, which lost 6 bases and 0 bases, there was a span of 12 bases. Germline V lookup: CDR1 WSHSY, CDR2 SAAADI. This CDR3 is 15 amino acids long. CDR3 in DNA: TGCGCCAGCAGAGACTCTGGGGGTAGCAATCAGCCCCAGCATTTT. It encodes CASRDSGGSNQPQHF.

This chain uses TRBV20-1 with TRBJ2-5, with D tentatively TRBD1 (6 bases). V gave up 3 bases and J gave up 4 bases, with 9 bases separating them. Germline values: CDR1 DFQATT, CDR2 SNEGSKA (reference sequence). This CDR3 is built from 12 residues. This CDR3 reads CSARTGAETQYF. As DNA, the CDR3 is TGCAGTGCTAGGACAGGAGCAGAGACCCAGTACTTC.

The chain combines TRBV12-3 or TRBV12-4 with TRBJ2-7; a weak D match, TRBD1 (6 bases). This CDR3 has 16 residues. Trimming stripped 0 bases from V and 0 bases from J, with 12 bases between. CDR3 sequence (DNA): TGTGCCAGCAGTTTAGCTGACAGGTTTTACTCCTACGAGCAGTACTTC. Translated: CASSLADRFYSYEQYF.

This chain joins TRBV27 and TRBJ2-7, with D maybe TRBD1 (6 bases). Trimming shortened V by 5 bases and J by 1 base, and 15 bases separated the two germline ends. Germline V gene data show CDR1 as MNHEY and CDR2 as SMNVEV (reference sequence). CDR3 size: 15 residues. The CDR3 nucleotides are TGTGCCAGCAGTCCTACCCGAGGACAGTCCTACGAGCAGTACTTC. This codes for CASSPTRGQSYEQYF.

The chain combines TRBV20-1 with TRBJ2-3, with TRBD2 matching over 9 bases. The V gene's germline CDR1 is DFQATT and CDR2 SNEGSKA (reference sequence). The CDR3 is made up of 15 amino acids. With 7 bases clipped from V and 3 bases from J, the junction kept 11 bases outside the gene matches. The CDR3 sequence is CSGGSAGGITDTQYF. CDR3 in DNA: TGCAGTGGAGGGTCTGCGGGGGGGATAACAGATACGCAGTATTTT.

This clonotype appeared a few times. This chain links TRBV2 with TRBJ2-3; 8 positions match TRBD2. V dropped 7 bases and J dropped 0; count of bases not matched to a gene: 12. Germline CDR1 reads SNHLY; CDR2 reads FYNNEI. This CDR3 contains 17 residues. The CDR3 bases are TGTGCCAGCAAGCGGCGGGAGGTCCTCCGGAGCACAGATACGCAGTATTTT. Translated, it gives CASKRREVLRSTDTQYF.

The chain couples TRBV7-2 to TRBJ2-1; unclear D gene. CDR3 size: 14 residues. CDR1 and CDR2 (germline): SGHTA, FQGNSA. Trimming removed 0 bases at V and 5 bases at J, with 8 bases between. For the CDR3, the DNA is TGTGCCAGCAGCTTAGCGGGAAGGGACAATGAGCAGTTCTTC. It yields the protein CASSLAGRDNEQFF.

CDR3 loop: CASSQEAQGFNEQYF. CDR3 DNA: TGTGCCAGCAGCCAAGAGGCGCAGGGGTTCAACGAGCAGTACTTC. The chain has TRBV4-2 and TRBJ2-7; tentatively, D is TRBD1 (6 bases). The CDR3 covers 15 residues. Per germline, CDR1 LGHNA and CDR2 YNFKEQ. Between the trimmed V and J ends, which lost 0 bases and 5 bases, there was a span of 14 bases.

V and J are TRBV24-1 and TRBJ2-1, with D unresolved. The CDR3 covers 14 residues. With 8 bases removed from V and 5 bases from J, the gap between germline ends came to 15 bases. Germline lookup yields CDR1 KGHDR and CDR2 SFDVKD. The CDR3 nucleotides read TGTGCCACCAAGGGTTCGTTCGTAAACAATGAGCAGTTCTTC. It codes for CATKGSFVNNEQFF.

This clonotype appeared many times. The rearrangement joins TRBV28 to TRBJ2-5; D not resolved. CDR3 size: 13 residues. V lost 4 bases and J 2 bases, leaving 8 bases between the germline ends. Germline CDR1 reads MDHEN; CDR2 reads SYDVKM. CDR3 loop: CASSWSGQETQYF. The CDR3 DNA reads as TGTGCCAGCAGTTGGTCCGGACAAGAGACCCAGTACTTC.

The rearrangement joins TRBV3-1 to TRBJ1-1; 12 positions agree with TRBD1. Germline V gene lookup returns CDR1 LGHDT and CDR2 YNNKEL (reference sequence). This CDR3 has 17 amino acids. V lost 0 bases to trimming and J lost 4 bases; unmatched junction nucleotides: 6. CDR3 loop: CASSQDTGQGAGTEAFF. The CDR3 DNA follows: TGTGCCAGCAGCCAAGATACGGGACAGGGGGCCGGCACTGAAGCTTTCTTT. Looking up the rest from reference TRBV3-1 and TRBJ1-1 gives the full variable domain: DTAVSQTPKYLVTQMGNDKSIKCEQNLGHDTMYWYKQDSKKFLKIMFSYNNKELIINETVPNRFSPKSPDKAHLNLHINSLELGDSAVYFCASSQDTGQGAGTEAFFGQGTRLTVV.

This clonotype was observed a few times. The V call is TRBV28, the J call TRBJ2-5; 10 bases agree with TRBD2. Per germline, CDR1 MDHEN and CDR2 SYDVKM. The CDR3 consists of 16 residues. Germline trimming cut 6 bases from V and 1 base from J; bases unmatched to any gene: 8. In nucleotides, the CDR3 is TGTGCCAGCAGACGGTCTAGCGGGGGACCCCAAGAGACCCAGTACTTC. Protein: CASRRSSGGPQETQYF.

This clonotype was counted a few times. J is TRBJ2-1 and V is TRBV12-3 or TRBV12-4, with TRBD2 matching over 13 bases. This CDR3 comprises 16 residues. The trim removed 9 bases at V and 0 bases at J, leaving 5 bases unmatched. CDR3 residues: CASSGLAGVSYNEQFF. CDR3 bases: TGTGCCAGTAGCGGACTAGCGGGAGTCTCCTACAATGAGCAGTTCTTC.

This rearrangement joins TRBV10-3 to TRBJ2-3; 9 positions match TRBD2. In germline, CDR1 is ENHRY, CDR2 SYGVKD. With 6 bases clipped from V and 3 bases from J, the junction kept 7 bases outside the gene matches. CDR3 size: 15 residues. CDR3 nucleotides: TGTGCCATCAGCCCTCGGGCGGGGGGGACAGATACGCAGTATTTT. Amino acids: CAISPRAGGTDTQYF.

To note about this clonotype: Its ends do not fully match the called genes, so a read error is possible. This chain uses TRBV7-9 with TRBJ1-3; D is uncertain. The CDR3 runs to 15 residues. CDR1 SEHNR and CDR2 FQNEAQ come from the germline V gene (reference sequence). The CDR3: CAGSWGAESGNTIYF. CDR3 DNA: TGTGCCGGCAGCTGGGGAGCAGAGTCTGGAAACACCATATATTTT.

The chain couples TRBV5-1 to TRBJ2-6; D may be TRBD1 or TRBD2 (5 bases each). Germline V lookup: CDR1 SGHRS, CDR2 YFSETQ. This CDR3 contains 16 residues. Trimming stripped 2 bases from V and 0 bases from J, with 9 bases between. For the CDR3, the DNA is TGCGCCAGCAGCTTCACGGGGACCTCTGGGGCCAACGTCCTGACTTTC. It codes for CASSFTGTSGANVLTF.

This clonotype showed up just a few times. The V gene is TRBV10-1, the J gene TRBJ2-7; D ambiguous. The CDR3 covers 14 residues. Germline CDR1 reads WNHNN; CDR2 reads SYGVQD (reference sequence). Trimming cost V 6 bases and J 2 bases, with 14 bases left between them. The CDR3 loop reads CASSMTLRPYEQYF. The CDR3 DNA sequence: TGCGCCAGCAGCATGACTCTAAGGCCCTACGAGCAGTACTTC.

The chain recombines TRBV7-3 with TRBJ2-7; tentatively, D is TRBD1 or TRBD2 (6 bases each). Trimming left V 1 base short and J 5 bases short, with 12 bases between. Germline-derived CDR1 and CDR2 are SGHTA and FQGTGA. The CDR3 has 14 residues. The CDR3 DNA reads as TGTGCCAGCAGCTTAATGGGGGCTAGCGACGAGCAGTACTTC. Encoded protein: CASSLMGASDEQYF.

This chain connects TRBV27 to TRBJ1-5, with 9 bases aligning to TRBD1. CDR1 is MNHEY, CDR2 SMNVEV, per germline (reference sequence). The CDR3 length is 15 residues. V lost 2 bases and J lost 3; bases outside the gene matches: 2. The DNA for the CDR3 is TGTGCCAGCAGTTTACAACAGGGGGCCAATCAGCCCCAGCATTTT. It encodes CASSLQQGANQPQHF.